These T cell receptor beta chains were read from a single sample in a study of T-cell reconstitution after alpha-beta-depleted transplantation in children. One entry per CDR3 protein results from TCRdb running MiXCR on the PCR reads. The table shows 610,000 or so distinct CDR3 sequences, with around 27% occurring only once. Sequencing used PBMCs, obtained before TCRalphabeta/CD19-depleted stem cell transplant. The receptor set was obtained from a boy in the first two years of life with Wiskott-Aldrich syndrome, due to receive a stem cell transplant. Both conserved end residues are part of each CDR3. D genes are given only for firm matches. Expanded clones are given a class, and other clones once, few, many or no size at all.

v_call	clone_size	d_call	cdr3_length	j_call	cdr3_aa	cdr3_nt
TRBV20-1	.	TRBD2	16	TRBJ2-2	CSARASGKAITGELFF	TGCAGTGCTAGAGCCAGCGGGAAGGCGATCACCGGGGAGCTGTTTTTT
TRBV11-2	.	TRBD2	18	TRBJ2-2	CASSFRREPSGRHGELFF	TGTGCCAGCAGCTTCCGAAGGGAGCCTAGCGGGAGGCACGGGGAGCTGTTTTTT
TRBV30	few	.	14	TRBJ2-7	CAWSVGGPGYEQYF	TGTGCCTGGAGTGTCGGAGGGCCGGGCTACGAGCAGTACTTC
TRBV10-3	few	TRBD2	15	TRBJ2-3	CAIRKAGIATDTQYF	TGTGCCATCAGGAAAGCGGGAATTGCCACAGATACGCAGTATTTT
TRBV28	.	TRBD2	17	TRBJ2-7	CASSPLAGEVWSYEQYF	TGTGCCAGCAGTCCCCTAGCGGGAGAGGTTTGGAGCTACGAGCAGTACTTC
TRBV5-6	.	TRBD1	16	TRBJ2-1	CASSGLGTGVYNEQFF	TGTGCCAGCAGCGGCCTCGGGACAGGGGTATACAATGAGCAGTTCTTC
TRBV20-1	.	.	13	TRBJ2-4	CSARAAPLGIQYF	TGCAGTGCTAGGGCAGCCCCACTGGGCATTCAGTACTTC
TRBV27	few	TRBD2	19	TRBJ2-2	CASSRPWTSGIPGTGELFF	TGTGCCAGCAGCCGCCCCTGGACTAGCGGGATTCCGGGCACCGGGGAGCTGTTTTTT
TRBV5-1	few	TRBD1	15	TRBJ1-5	CASSLGTGDNQPQHF	TGCGCCAGCAGCTTGGGGACAGGGGACAATCAGCCCCAGCATTTT
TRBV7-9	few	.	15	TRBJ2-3	CASSLVTGEPDTQYF	TGTGCCAGCAGCTTAGTGACAGGCGAACCAGATACGCAGTATTTT
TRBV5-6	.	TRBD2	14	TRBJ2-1	CASSAGLAIIEQFF	TGTGCCAGCAGCGCGGGACTAGCGATCATTGAGCAGTTCTTC
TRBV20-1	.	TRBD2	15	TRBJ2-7	CSVAPVTSVYYEQYF	TGCAGTGTCGCACCCGTGACTAGCGTATACTACGAGCAGTACTTC
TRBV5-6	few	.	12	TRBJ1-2	CASSFRESGYTF	TGTGCCAGCAGCTTCAGGGAGTCTGGCTACACCTTC
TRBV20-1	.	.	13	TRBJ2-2	CSASGMNTGELFF	TGCAGTGCGAGCGGAATGAACACCGGGGAGCTGTTTTTT
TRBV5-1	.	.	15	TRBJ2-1	CASSLELAWYNEQFF	TGCGCCAGCAGCTTGGAATTAGCATGGTACAATGAGCAGTTCTTC
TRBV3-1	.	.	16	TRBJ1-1	CASSQAPQVIRTEAFF	TGTGCCAGCAGCCAAGCCCCCCAGGTAATTCGGACTGAAGCTTTCTTT
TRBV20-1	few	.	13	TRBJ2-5	CSASTAAQETQYF	TGCAGTGCTAGTACGGCAGCCCAAGAGACCCAGTACTTC
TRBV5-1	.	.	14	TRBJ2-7	CASRSEQGAYEQYF	TGCGCCAGCAGGTCGGAGCAGGGCGCCTACGAGCAGTACTTC
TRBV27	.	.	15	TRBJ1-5	CASSLSGGARQPQHF	TGTGCCAGCAGTTTATCGGGAGGGGCCAGGCAGCCCCAGCATTTT
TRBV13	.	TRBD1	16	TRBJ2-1	CASTPGERGPRDEQFF	TGTGCCAGCACACCCGGGGAAAGGGGGCCGAGAGATGAGCAGTTCTTC
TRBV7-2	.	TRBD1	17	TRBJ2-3	CASSLSGGTGYTDTQYF	TGTGCCAGCAGCTTATCCGGGGGGACAGGGTACACAGATACGCAGTATTTT
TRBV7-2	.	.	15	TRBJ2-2	CASSLWNRNTGELFF	TGTGCCAGCAGCTTGTGGAACAGGAACACCGGGGAGCTGTTTTTT
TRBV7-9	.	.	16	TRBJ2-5	CASSLLQRGSGETQYF	TGTGCCAGCAGCTTATTGCAGAGGGGCTCGGGAGAGACCCAGTACTTC
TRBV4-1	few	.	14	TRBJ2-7	CASSLRLVGYEQYF	TGCGCCAGCAGCCTACGACTGGTAGGCTACGAGCAGTACTTC
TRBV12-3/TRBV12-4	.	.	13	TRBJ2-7	CASSDRARGEQYF	TGTGCCAGCAGTGATCGAGCCAGGGGCGAGCAGTACTTC
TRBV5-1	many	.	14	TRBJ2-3	CASSLRLATDTQYF	TGCGCCAGCAGCCTACGGTTAGCCACAGATACGCAGTATTTT
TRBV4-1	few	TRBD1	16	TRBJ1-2	CASRGRTGGGSYGYTF	TGCGCCAGCAGGGGCCGGACAGGGGGCGGCAGCTATGGCTACACCTTC
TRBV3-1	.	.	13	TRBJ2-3	CASSLDPPDTQYF	TGTGCCAGCAGCTTGGATCCCCCAGATACGCAGTATTTT
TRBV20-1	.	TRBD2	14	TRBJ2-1	CSAIKTSGHNEQFF	TGCAGTGCTATAAAGACTAGCGGGCACAATGAGCAGTTCTTC
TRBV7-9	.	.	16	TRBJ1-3	CASSLSGGSSGNTIYF	TGTGCCAGCAGCTTGTCGGGCGGAAGCTCTGGAAACACCATATATTTT
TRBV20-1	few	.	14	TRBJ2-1	CSARDSLAYNEQFF	TGCAGTGCTAGAGATAGTTTAGCCTACAATGAGCAGTTCTTC
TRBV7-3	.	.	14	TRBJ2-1	CASSLRGGKNEQFF	TGTGCCAGCAGCTTAAGGGGCGGGAAGAATGAGCAGTTCTTC
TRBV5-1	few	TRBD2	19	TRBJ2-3	CASSPPNQAQREFKDTQYF	TGCGCCAGCAGCCCCCCCAACCAGGCGCAGCGGGAGTTTAAAGATACGCAGTATTTT
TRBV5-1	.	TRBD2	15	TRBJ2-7	CASSGTSGIIYEQYF	TGCGCCAGCAGCGGGACTAGCGGAATAATCTACGAGCAGTACTTC
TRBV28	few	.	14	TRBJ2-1	CASSYVTSWDEQFF	TGTGCCAGCAGTTACGTCACCTCCTGGGATGAGCAGTTCTTC
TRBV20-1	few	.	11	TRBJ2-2	CSARDRGELFF	TGCAGTGCTAGAGACAGGGGGGAGCTGTTTTTT
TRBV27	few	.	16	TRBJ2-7	CASSRPPGSIPYEQYF	TGTGCCAGCAGCCGCCCCCCGGGGTCCATCCCCTACGAGCAGTACTTC
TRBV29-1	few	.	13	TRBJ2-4	CSVRTEGQNIQYF	TGCAGCGTCCGTACTGAGGGCCAAAACATTCAGTACTTC
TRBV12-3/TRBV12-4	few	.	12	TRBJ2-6	CASSPAANVLTF	TGTGCCAGCAGCCCTGCGGCCAACGTCCTGACTTTC
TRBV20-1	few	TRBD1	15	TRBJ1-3	CSARNPTGDGNTIYF	TGCAGTGCTAGAAACCCTACAGGGGATGGAAACACCATATATTTT
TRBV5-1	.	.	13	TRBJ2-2	CASSFAGSGELFF	TGCGCCAGCAGCTTCGCAGGTTCCGGGGAGCTGTTTTTT
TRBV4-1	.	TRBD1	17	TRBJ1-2	CASSQYTPGQKNYGYTF	TGCGCCAGCAGCCAGTATACACCGGGACAGAAAAACTATGGCTACACCTTC
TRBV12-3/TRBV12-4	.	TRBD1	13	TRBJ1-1	CASSRQGATEAFF	TGTGCCAGCAGCCGACAGGGTGCCACTGAAGCTTTCTTT
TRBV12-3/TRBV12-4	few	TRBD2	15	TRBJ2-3	CASCWGLAVTDTQYF	TGTGCCAGCTGCTGGGGACTAGCGGTCACAGATACGCAGTATTTT
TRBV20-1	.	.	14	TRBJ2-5	CSARGAGRIETQYF	TGCAGTGCTAGAGGGGCGGGACGGATAGAGACCCAGTACTTC
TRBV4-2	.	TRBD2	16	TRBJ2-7	CASSQDLAGGPYEQYF	TGTGCCAGCAGCCAAGACTTAGCGGGAGGTCCCTACGAGCAGTACTTC
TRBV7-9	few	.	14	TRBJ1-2	CASSPGGPGYGYTF	TGTGCCAGCAGCCCCGGCGGACCGGGGTATGGCTACACCTTC
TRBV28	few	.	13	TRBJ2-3	CASSSQWSDTQYF	TGTGCCAGCAGTTCCCAATGGTCAGATACGCAGTATTTT
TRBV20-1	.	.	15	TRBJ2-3	CSARDARGSPDTQYF	TGCAGTGCTAGAGATGCGCGGGGATCACCCGATACGCAGTATTTT
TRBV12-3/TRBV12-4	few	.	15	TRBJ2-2	CASSLLGLPSGELFF	TGTGCCAGCAGTTTACTTGGACTACCATCCGGGGAGCTGTTTTTT
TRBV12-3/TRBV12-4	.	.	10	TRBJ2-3	CAPPGNTQYF	TGTGCCCCTCCGGGAAATACGCAGTATTTT
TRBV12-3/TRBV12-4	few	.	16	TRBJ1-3	CASSLRLLNSGNTIYF	TGTGCCAGCAGTTTGAGGTTACTAAACTCTGGAAACACCATATATTTT
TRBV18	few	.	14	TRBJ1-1	CASSPWAGNTEAFF	TGTGCCAGCTCACCATGGGCGGGGAACACTGAAGCTTTCTTT